These T cell receptor beta chains were read from a single sample in a study of cytomegalovirus exposure and HLA in healthy donors. Assay: immunoSEQ multiplex PCR; the TCRdb copy retains only in-frame clones and omits some. This table holds some 120,000 clones, roughly 76% found once. Sample: PBMCs. These receptor sequences come from a woman aged 50 to 60 in good health and CMV-seronegative. The CDR3 runs from the conserved cysteine through the conserved F or W. D genes are given only for firm matches. Size tells how often a clone was seen (once, few, many) or the class of an expanded clone, and some rows leave it out.

TRBD2	TRBV15	NA	TRBJ2-7	TGTGCCACCAGCAGTTACCTAGCGGGAGTAGACGAGCAGTACTTC	CATSSYLAGVDEQYF
NA	TRBV18	few	TRBJ1-1	TGTGCCAGCTCACCAGGAGGGGCTTTCTTT	CASSPGGAFF
NA	TRBV2	NA	TRBJ1-5	TGTGCCAGCAGTGATCGGCAGGACTATAGCAATCGGCCCCAGCATTTT	CASSDRQDYSNRPQHF
TRBD1	TRBV4-1	NA	TRBJ2-1	TGCGCCAGCAGTCCGACAGGGGACAATGAGCAGTTCTTC	CASSPTGDNEQFF
NA	TRBV2	NA	TRBJ2-1	TGTGCCAGCAGTATTCACCCGAACAACAATGAGCAGTTCTTC	CASSIHPNNNEQFF
NA	TRBV30	NA	TRBJ1-1	TGTGCCTGGAGTTGGGGAAGGGGCACTGAAGCTTTCTTT	CAWSWGRGTEAFF
NA	TRBV28	NA	TRBJ1-5	TGTGCCAGCAGTTTATCTAAGGTACGGGGGATCAATCAGCCCCAGCATTTT	CASSLSKVRGINQPQHF
NA	TRBV7-2	once	TRBJ1-2	TGTGCCAGCAGCTCCGGGTCCTATGGCTACACCTTC	CASSSGSYGYTF
NA	TRBV28	few	TRBJ1-2	TGTGCCAGCAGTCTTCCGGACTTTAACTATGGCTACACCTTC	CASSLPDFNYGYTF
NA	TRBV27	NA	TRBJ1-5	TGTGCCAGCAGTTTGAACAGGTTCAATCAGCCCCAGCATTTT	CASSLNRFNQPQHF
NA	TRBV10-3	once	TRBJ2-1	TGTGCCATCAGTGAAAGGGAACAGTCGGGAATGGATGAGCAGTTCTTC	CAISEREQSGMDEQFF
TRBD2	TRBV29-1	NA	TRBJ2-7	TGCAGCGTACTTCCGGGACTAGCGGGAGGGACCTACGAGCAGTACTTC	CSVLPGLAGGTYEQYF
NA	TRBV28	few	TRBJ1-5	TGTGCCAGCAGTCCCAACCCAATCTGGCCAGATAATAGCAATCAGCCCCAGCATTTT	CASSPNPIWPDNSNQPQHF
NA	TRBV27	NA	TRBJ2-1	TGTGCCATCGGGCCTAGCTTTGAGCAGTTCTTC	CAIGPSFEQFF
TRBD1	TRBV28	NA	TRBJ1-1	TGTGCCAGCACCACCAGGGGGCAGGTGAACACTGAAGCTTTCTTT	CASTTRGQVNTEAFF
NA	TRBV25-1	NA	TRBJ1-5	TGTGCCAGCAGTGACAGGGACAATCAGCCCCAGCATTTT	CASSDRDNQPQHF
NA	TRBV27	NA	TRBJ2-1	TGTGCCAGCTGCCCAGGGGTACCCTACAATGAGCAGTTCTTC	CASCPGVPYNEQFF
TRBD1	TRBV19	NA	TRBJ1-5	TGTGCCAGTAGTGGGTTCCGCACAGGGGGCGATCAGCCCCAGCATTTT	CASSGFRTGGDQPQHF
TRBD2	TRBV29-1	NA	TRBJ2-2	TGCAGCGTTGAACGGCCTAGCGGGAGTCGAGCCGGGGAGCTGTTTTTT	CSVERPSGSRAGELFF
NA	TRBV27	NA	TRBJ1-5	TGTGCCAGCAGGCCCACTTCAGGGATTCAGCCCCAGCATTTT	CASRPTSGIQPQHF
NA	TRBV7-2	NA	TRBJ2-7	TGTGCCAGCAGCTACCTAAGTCAATCCTACGAGCAGTACTTC	CASSYLSQSYEQYF
NA	TRBV4-3	NA	TRBJ2-7	TGCGCCAGCAGCCAAGATGCCGAGCGGGCTCGCCACGAGCAGTACTTC	CASSQDAERARHEQYF
TRBD2	TRBV6-1	NA	TRBJ2-6	TGTGCCAGCAGTGAAGCGGGAGGGACTGGGGCCAACGTCCTGACTTTC	CASSEAGGTGANVLTF
NA	TRBV28	NA	TRBJ1-1	TGTGCCAGCAGTTTGGGATGGGGCGCTTTCTTT	CASSLGWGAFF
NA	TRBV6-1	once	TRBJ2-6	TGTGCCAGCAGTGAATGGCCAGGAACTGGGGCCAACGTCCTGACTTTC	CASSEWPGTGANVLTF
NA	TRBV21-1	NA	TRBJ1-1	TGTGCCAGCAGCCTGGGGGGTTGTGGCACTGAAGCTTTCTTT	CASSLGGCGTEAFF
NA	TRBV7-9	NA	TRBJ2-2	TGTGCCAGCAACCGAGGGACATTCATCACCGGGGAGCTGTTTTTT	CASNRGTFITGELFF
TRBD2	TRBV27	NA	TRBJ2-3	TGTGCCAGCAGCCTCACCCAAGCGGGGTGGTTGGATACGCAGTATTTT	CASSLTQAGWLDTQYF
TRBD1	TRBV27	few	TRBJ2-7	TGTGCCAGCAGTACTAACAGGGGCTGGGGGAATGCGCAGTACTTC	CASSTNRGWGNAQYF
NA	TRBV25-1	NA	TRBJ2-7	TGTGCCAGCACCCTCACAGGCTACGAGCAGTACTTC	CASTLTGYEQYF
NA	TRBV11-3	NA	TRBJ2-7	TGTGCCAGCAGCTTATCAGGGCGCGAGCAGTACTTC	CASSLSGREQYF
TRBD2	TRBV5-1	NA	TRBJ2-1	TGCGCCAGCAGCGTGACCGGACTAGCGGGTTATGAGCAGTTCTTC	CASSVTGLAGYEQFF
TRBD2	TRBV11-2	NA	TRBJ2-5	TGTGCCAGCAGCTTGGGCGGTGGGACTAGCGGGAGGGAGACCCAGTACTTC	CASSLGGGTSGRETQYF
NA	TRBV7-3	NA	TRBJ2-2	TGTGCCAGCAGCTTAACGACAGTAAGAGACACCGGGGAGCTGTTTTTT	CASSLTTVRDTGELFF
NA	TRBV5-6	NA	TRBJ2-2	TGTGCCAGCAGCCCGAGGCTCGGCGGGGAGCTGTTTTTT	CASSPRLGGELFF
TRBD1	TRBV28	NA	TRBJ2-1	TGTGCCAGCAGCCCCGGGACAGTCACCTACAATGAGCAGTTCTTC	CASSPGTVTYNEQFF
NA	TRBV29-1	NA	TRBJ1-2	TGCAGCGTTGAATACGGGGTAGGCTATGGCTACACCTTC	CSVEYGVGYGYTF
TRBD1	TRBV7-9	NA	TRBJ1-3	TGTGCCAGCAGCTTAGCAACCGGGACAGACGGATGGGACACCATATATTTT	CASSLATGTDGWDTIYF
NA	TRBV18	NA	TRBJ2-3	TGTGCCAGCTCACCTCAGGCCGAGGATACGCAGTATTTT	CASSPQAEDTQYF
NA	TRBV12-2	few	TRBJ2-1	TGTGCAAGTCGCTTAGGGACCCGGACTAGCGGGAGGTGGGAGCAGTTCTTC	CASRLGTRTSGRWEQFF
NA	TRBV7-9	NA	TRBJ1-6	TGTGCCAGCAGCTTTGCCGTCCAGGGTTCACCCCTCCACTTT	CASSFAVQGSPLHF
TRBD1	TRBV4-3	NA	TRBJ1-1	TGCGCCAGCAGCCAGGCTGGGACAGGGGCCACTGAAGCTTTCTTT	CASSQAGTGATEAFF
TRBD2	TRBV4-3	few	TRBJ2-7	TGCGCCAGCAGCTCGGGACTAGCGGGTGTCTACGAGCAGTACTTC	CASSSGLAGVYEQYF
TRBD1	TRBV5-6	few	TRBJ1-4	TGTGCCAGCAGCTTGAGAACAGGGGTTTGGGGTGAAAAACTGTTTTTT	CASSLRTGVWGEKLFF
TRBD2	TRBV6-6	few	TRBJ2-5	TGTGCCAGCAAAGCGGGGTCACAAGAGACCCAGTACTTC	CASKAGSQETQYF
TRBD2	TRBV19	NA	TRBJ2-5	TGTGCCAGTAGTAACATAGCGGGACCGGAAAAGGACCAGTACTTC	CASSNIAGPEKDQYF
NA	TRBV28	NA	TRBJ2-1	TGTGCCAGCAGTTCCGGGAGCTCCTACAATGAGCAGTTCTTC	CASSSGSSYNEQFF
TRBD1	TRBV19	NA	TRBJ2-5	TGTGCCAGTAGTTTCCCCCACAGGGGCGGCATGGAGACCCAGTACTTC	CASSFPHRGGMETQYF
NA	TRBV11-3	NA	TRBJ2-3	TGTGCCAGCAGCCGTCTCGGAGGAGGGCGCGATACGCAGTATTTT	CASSRLGGGRDTQYF
NA	TRBV13	few	TRBJ2-3	TGTGCCAGCAGGGGGCGTGAAGGCACAGATACGCAGTATTTT	CASRGREGTDTQYF
TRBD2	TRBV5-6	once	TRBJ2-5	TGTGCCAGCAGCTATGGGACTAGCGGGGTTCAAGAGACCCAGTACTTC	CASSYGTSGVQETQYF
TRBD1	TRBV27	once	TRBJ2-4	TGTGCCAGCAGTTGGGACAGCAAAAACATTCAGTACTTC	CASSWDSKNIQYF
TRBD1	TRBV14	NA	TRBJ1-5	TGTGCCAGGCTTCGATCGGACAGGGGGAATCAGCCCCAGCATTTT	CARLRSDRGNQPQHF
TRBD2	TRBV7-4	once	TRBJ2-3	TGTGCCAGCAGCAAGAACATGACTAGCGGTGAACCAGATACGCAGTATTTT	CASSKNMTSGEPDTQYF